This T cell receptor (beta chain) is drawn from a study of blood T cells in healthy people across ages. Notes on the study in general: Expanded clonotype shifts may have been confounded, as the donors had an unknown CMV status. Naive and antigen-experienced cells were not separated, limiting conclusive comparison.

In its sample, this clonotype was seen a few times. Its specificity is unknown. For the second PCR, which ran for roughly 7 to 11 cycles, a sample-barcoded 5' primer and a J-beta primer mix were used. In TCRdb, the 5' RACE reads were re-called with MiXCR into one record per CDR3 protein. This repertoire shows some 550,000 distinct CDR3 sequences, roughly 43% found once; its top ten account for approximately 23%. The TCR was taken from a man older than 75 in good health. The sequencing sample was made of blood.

The chain's CDR3 is CSTARGYNEQFF. The CDR3, as DNA: TGCAGTACGGCGAGGGGGTACAATGAGCAGTTCTTC. V and J are TRBV20-1 and TRBJ2-1, with D maybe TRBD1 (6 bases). Germline CDR1 and CDR2: DFQATT and SNEGSKA (reference sequence). The CDR3 is made up of 12 amino acids. V lost 8 bases and J lost 4, with 12 bases in between.